A single sample is the source of the 20 T cell receptor beta chains below, sequenced in a study of cytomegalovirus exposure and HLA in healthy donors. Amplification used 60 Vbeta primers and 13 Jbeta primers. Repertoires were generated with immunoSEQ multiplex PCR, while TCRdb's copy carries only in-frame clones and drops some. The sample carries about 110,000 clones, approximately 83% recorded once. Sequenced: PBMCs. These receptors were taken from a man aged 35-49 years in good health and CMV-seronegative.

This clone was observed a single time. The rearrangement joins TRBV5-4 to TRBJ2-2; TRBD1 matches 11 bases. V was pared by 4 bases and J by 3 bases, with 14 bases of the junction left unmatched. The V gene's germline CDR1 is SGHNT and CDR2 YYREEE (reference sequence). The CDR3 is made up of 19 amino acids. The CDR3 reads CASSPGQGAWGPDTGELFF. The DNA of the CDR3 is TGTGCCAGCAGCCCCGGACAGGGGGCTTGGGGGCCTGACACCGGGGAGCTGTTTTTT.

This chain connects TRBV28 to TRBJ2-3, with 10 nucleotides matching TRBD2. This CDR3 contains 15 residues. Germline V gene data show CDR1 as MDHEN and CDR2 as SYDVKM. J gave up 4 bases and V 7 bases, and 8 bases lay outside the gene matches. The CDR3 bases are TGTGCCAGCAATAAGCGGGGGGGCTTGGCAGATACGCAGTATTTT. Its translation: CASNKRGGLADTQYF.

This clone appeared a single time. The chain recombines TRBV6-6 with TRBJ2-7; possible D gene TRBD2, 7 bases. This CDR3 comprises 14 residues. The germline V and J ends were trimmed by 2 bases and 5 bases, with 13 bases remaining between them. Germline CDR1 reads MNHNY; CDR2 reads SVGAGI (reference sequence). The CDR3 here is CASSYAGDKNEQYF. The CDR3 bases are TGTGCCAGCAGTTACGCGGGGGACAAGAACGAGCAGTACTTC.

This rearrangement joins TRBV5-1 to TRBJ2-5, with TRBD2 matching over 12 bases. Germline CDR1 and CDR2: SGHRS and YFSETQ. There are 14 residues in the CDR3. The trim removed 8 bases at V and 1 base at J, leaving 3 bases unmatched. In DNA form, the CDR3 reads TGCGCCAGTTCTAGCGGGGGGGCCCAAGAGACCCAGTACTTC. Translated: CASSSGGAQETQYF.

The rearrangement joins TRBV7-9 to TRBJ2-2; tentatively, D is TRBD2 (7 bases). CDR1 and CDR2 from the germline V gene are SEHNR and FQNEAQ (reference sequence). The CDR3 runs 16 residues. Trimming removed 3 bases from V and 1 base from J, with 12 bases in between. The CDR3 DNA follows: TGTGCCAGCAGCTTCGGGGGCGGGAGGAACACCGGGGAGCTGTTTTTT. Its protein is CASSFGGGRNTGELFF.

The chain employs TRBV6-5 and TRBJ2-7, with 11 bases that match TRBD1. This CDR3 spans 14 amino acids. V dropped 5 bases and J dropped 7; count of bases not matched to a gene: 7. Germline values: CDR1 MNHEY, CDR2 SVGAGI. The CDR3 protein is CASSRGQGAWEQYF. The CDR3 nucleotides are TGTGCCAGCAGTCGCGGACAGGGGGCCTGGGAGCAGTACTTC.

The chain has TRBV19 and TRBJ1-4; 7 bases agree with TRBD1. The CDR3 is made up of 14 amino acids. The V gene's germline CDR1 is LNHDA and CDR2 SQIVND (reference sequence). Trimming cost V 5 bases and J 3 bases; bases outside gene matches: 3. The CDR3 DNA follows: TGTGCCAGTAGTGGGACAGCTTCTAATGAAAAACTGTTTTTT. It yields the protein CASSGTASNEKLFF.

The V and J genes are TRBV4-2 and TRBJ2-7; 8 bases map to TRBD2. This CDR3 has 16 residues. Germline V CDR1 and CDR2: LGHNA, YNFKEQ. The V gene end was trimmed by 3 bases and the J gene end by 3 bases; junction bases not matched to a gene: 10. CDR3 loop: CASSHSGRGGHYEQYF. Written as DNA, the CDR3 is TGTGCCAGCAGCCATTCCGGGCGCGGGGGGCACTACGAGCAGTACTTC.

V gene TRBV7-6 combines with J gene TRBJ1-1; D is undetermined. The CDR3 sequence is 13 residues long. CDR1 and CDR2 (germline): SGHVS, FNYEAQ. V was shortened by 4 bases and J by 0 bases, with 6 bases between the two germline ends. The CDR3 DNA reads as TGTGCCAGCAGCTCAACAGTGAACACTGAAGCTTTCTTT. This gives the protein CASSSTVNTEAFF. Full variable domain (missing parts from reference TRBV7-6 and TRBJ1-1): GAGVSQSPRYKVTKRGQDVALRCDPISGHVSLYWYRQALGQGPEFLTYFNYEAQQDKSGLPNDRFSAERPEGSISTLTIQRTEQRDSAMYRCASSSTVNTEAFFGQGTRLTVV.

The J gene is TRBJ2-3, the V gene TRBV6-5, with 10 bases identical to TRBD1. The CDR3 is made up of 15 amino acids. V trimming: 4 bases; J trimming: 5 bases; junction bases outside the gene matches: 6. Germline values: CDR1 MNHEY, CDR2 SVGAGI. The CDR3 nucleotides read TGTGCCAGCAGTTTGTCGGGACAGGGGAAAGATACGCAGTATTTT. It is translated as CASSLSGQGKDTQYF.

This clone was seen just once. The chain carries TRBV28 and TRBJ1-2, with D maybe TRBD1 (5 bases). Germline-derived CDR1 and CDR2 are MDHEN and SYDVKM. V was trimmed by 2 bases and J by 7 bases, leaving 20 bases between them. The CDR3 totals 16 residues. The CDR3 is CASSLGGGHTSFGYTF. CDR3 DNA sequence: TGTGCCAGCAGTTTAGGGGGGGGTCATACGTCTTTTGGCTACACCTTC.

This chain joins TRBV5-1 and TRBJ1-5; TRBD1 matches 8 bases. This CDR3 comprises 15 residues. CDR1 is SGHRS, CDR2 YFSETQ, per germline. The ends lost 0 bases at V and 5 bases at J; junction bases unmatched: 4. The chain's CDR3 is CASSLDGTGYQPQHF. The CDR3 DNA reads TGCGCCAGCAGCTTGGACGGGACAGGATATCAGCCCCAGCATTTT. Supplemented by reference TRBV5-1 and TRBJ1-5, the full variable domain reads KAGVTQTPRYLIKTRGQQVTLSCSPISGHRSVSWYQQTPGQGLQFLFEYFSETQRNKGNFPGRFSGRQFSNSRSEMNVSTLELGDSALYLCASSLDGTGYQPQHFGDGTRLSIL.

The chain has TRBV5-8 and TRBJ1-5; 7 positions match TRBD1. CDR1 is SGHTS and CDR2 is YDEGEE in the germline V gene. V lost 0 bases and J lost 6; bases outside the gene matches: 6. CDR3 length: 15 amino acids. CDR3 sequence (DNA): TGTGCCAGCAGCTTGGGGGCCAGGGACAGTCAGCCCCAGCATTTT. The encoded protein is CASSLGARDSQPQHF.

The chain employs TRBV28 and TRBJ1-6, with D perhaps matching TRBD1 (5 bases). Germline-derived CDR1 and CDR2 are MDHEN and SYDVKM. The CDR3 has 13 amino acids. With 7 bases removed from V and 7 bases from J, the gap between germline ends came to 11 bases. The CDR3 bases are TGTGCCAGCATGGGGAGGGGAAATTCACCCCTCCACTTT. Residues: CASMGRGNSPLHF.

In its sample, this clone was seen once. The CDR3 region is CASSPQRGMNTEAFF. The CDR3 bases are TGTGCCAGCTCACCACAGCGGGGCATGAACACTGAAGCTTTCTTT. V gene TRBV18 combines with J gene TRBJ1-1, with D possibly TRBD1 on 5 matching bases. CDR1 and CDR2 from the germline V gene are KGHSH and LQKENI. The CDR3 sequence is 15 residues long. Trimming took off 1 base at V and 0 bases at J, with 9 bases between the two ends.

The gene calls are TRBV28 and TRBJ1-5; D is unresolved. The V gene's germline CDR1 is MDHEN and CDR2 SYDVKM. Trimming stripped 5 bases from V and 7 bases from J, with 18 bases between. This CDR3 is built from 15 residues. Here the CDR3 DNA reads TGTGCCAGCAGTCCCCTATCGGGTAAGAACCAGCCCCAGCATTTT. It yields the protein CASSPLSGKNQPQHF.

Concerning this clone itself: One end of the junction is discordant with germline, which a read error may explain. The chain carries TRBV7-9 and TRBJ1-2, with 7 bases fitting TRBD1. Per the germline V gene, CDR1 is SEHNR and CDR2 is FQNEAQ (reference sequence). The CDR3 totals 16 residues. The CDR3 DNA reads TGCGCCAGCAGCTTACCTTCAGGGGGGCGAGGCTATGGCTACACCTTC. This encodes CASSLPSGGRGYGYTF.

Here the CDR3 DNA reads TGTGCCAGCAGTCGGGACAACTCCTACGAGCAGTACTTC. Amino acids: CASSRDNSYEQYF. The V gene is TRBV2, the J gene TRBJ2-7; D perhaps matches TRBD1 (6 bases). CDR1 is SNHLY and CDR2 is FYNNEI in the germline V gene. The V end lost 5 bases, the J end lost 0 bases, and 8 bases lay between the germline ends. The CDR3 covers 13 residues. Looking up the rest from reference TRBV2 and TRBJ2-7 gives the full variable domain: EPEVTQTPSHQVTQMGQEVILRCVPISNHLYFYWYRQILGQKVEFLVSFYNNEISEKSEIFDDQFSVERPDGSNFTLKIRSTKLEDSAMYFCASSRDNSYEQYFGPGTRLTVT.

The rearrangement uses TRBV6-1 and TRBJ1-3; a possible D gene is TRBD1 (5 bases). Trimming removed 4 bases from V and 8 bases from J, with 18 bases in between. This CDR3 spans 15 amino acids. The germline CDR1 and CDR2 sequences are MNHNS and SASEGT. The CDR3 here is CASSAGGEGRDTIYF. CDR3 DNA: TGTGCCAGCAGTGCCGGGGGGGAAGGCCGGGACACCATATATTTT.

The V gene is TRBV2, the J gene TRBJ2-7; 9 positions agree with TRBD1. Germline CDR1 reads SNHLY; CDR2 reads FYNNEI. V shed 8 bases and J 7 bases; nucleotides not matched to a gene: 9. The CDR3 is 13 amino acids. CDR3 sequence (DNA): TGTGCCAGCGACAGGACAGGGGTAGGGGAGCAGTACTTC. Translating gives CASDRTGVGEQYF.